These 10 T cell receptor beta chains originate from one sample sequenced in a study of vaccination and CD4 T cells after COVID-19. TCRdb re-derived calls from the PCR reads in MiXCR, one entry per CDR3 protein. This sample has some 28,000 distinct CDR3 sequences, with 50% found just once. As to time point: late sampling 161 to 241 days after vaccination in a few convalescent patients. The source was CD4+ T cells from blood, collected about 7 months after SARS-CoV-2 vaccination. The receptors derive from a human donor who had recovered from COVID-19.

This chain uses TRBV12-3 or TRBV12-4 with TRBJ1-5; the D gene is possibly TRBD1 (5 bases). V was pared by 3 bases and J by 2 bases, with 11 bases between. CDR3 length: 15 residues. CDR3 coding DNA: TGTGCCAGCAGTTTCCAGTTAGGGGGCAATCAGCCCCAGCATTTT. Translated, it gives CASSFQLGGNQPQHF.

There are a few counts of this clonotype. The rearrangement uses TRBV6-1 and TRBJ2-5; weak D call: TRBD2 (5 bases). Germline CDR1 reads MNHNS; CDR2 reads SASEGT. V lost 10 bases, J lost 0 bases, and 9 bases lay in between. This CDR3 has 12 residues. The chain's CDR3 is CAIWRYQETQYF. CDR3 sequence (DNA): TGTGCCATCTGGAGGTACCAAGAGACCCAGTACTTC.

This clonotype was detected only a few times. V and J are TRBV7-9 and TRBJ1-2; 7 bases fit TRBD1. The CDR3 has 16 amino acids. The V gene's germline CDR1 is SEHNR and CDR2 FQNEAQ (reference sequence). V shed 5 bases, J shed 3 bases, and the junction held 12 bases outside the gene matches. CDR3 DNA: TGTGCCAGCAGCCCCAATCGACTCCAGGGGGACTATGGCTACACCTTC. Its translation is CASSPNRLQGDYGYTF.

This clonotype has only a few counts. The rearrangement uses TRBV28 and TRBJ2-7; a possible D gene is TRBD1 (6 bases). The CDR3 runs to 14 residues. Germline V CDR1 and CDR2: MDHEN, SYDVKM. The V and J ends lost 10 bases and 2 bases respectively, with 18 bases between them. CDR3 coding DNA: TGTGCCACCTCTTCGGCAGGGGTCCCCTACGAGCAGTACTTC. This encodes CATSSAGVPYEQYF.

This clonotype was recorded a few times. The chain uses TRBV28 and TRBJ1-5; TRBD1 matches 7 bases. Germline CDR1 MDHEN, CDR2 SYDVKM. This CDR3 spans 14 amino acids. Trimming at V came to 10 bases and at J to 3 bases, leaving 9 bases not matched to a gene. The CDR3 region is CAIQGIEPNQPQHF. The CDR3 DNA follows: TGTGCCATACAGGGGATTGAGCCCAATCAGCCCCAGCATTTT.

J is TRBJ2-1 and V is TRBV6-1; 11 bases match TRBD1. The germline gives CDR1 MNHNS, CDR2 SASEGT. The CDR3 runs to 16 residues. The V gene end was trimmed by 6 bases and the J gene end by 6 bases; junction bases not matched to a gene: 10. CDR3 amino acids: CASSPLPGTGGNEQFF. The CDR3 DNA follows: TGTGCCAGCAGCCCCCTCCCCGGGACAGGGGGCAATGAGCAGTTCTTC.

The J gene is TRBJ2-7, the V gene TRBV4-2, with no clear D. The length of the CDR3 is 15 residues. Deletions cut 0 bases from V and 2 bases from J, with 11 bases between. Per germline, CDR1 LGHNA and CDR2 YNFKEQ. DNA of the CDR3: TGTGCCAGCAGCCAAGACGTCGGTCCAGCCTACGAGCAGTACTTC. Protein product: CASSQDVGPAYEQYF.

V gene TRBV21-1 combines with J gene TRBJ2-7; the tabulated D call, TRBD1, remains unverified against the DNA. TRBV21-1 is designated a pseudogene. The CDR3 is 14 amino acids. The CDR3 DNA reads TGTGCCAGCAGCTACCGGGACAGCTCCTACGAGCAGTACTTC. Protein product: CASSYRDSSYEQYF.

The chain has TRBV20-1 and TRBJ1-4; 7 bases are a match to TRBD1. The CDR3 runs to 15 residues. Germline V gene sequence: CDR1 DFQATT, CDR2 SNEGSKA (reference sequence). V lost 0 bases and J lost 5; bases outside the gene matches: 6. CDR3 nucleotide sequence: TGCAGTGCTAGAGATATCGGCAGGGGGAATGAAAAACTGTTTTTT. Its translation is CSARDIGRGNEKLFF.

Worth noting for this clonotype: A junction end diverges from the germline sequence, so it may reflect a read error. This chain joins TRBV5-1 and TRBJ1-2; 9 nucleotides align to TRBD1. Germline V gene data show CDR1 as SGHRS and CDR2 as YFSETQ. This CDR3 has 11 residues. Here the CDR3 reads CASRGTGLIGF. In DNA form, the CDR3 reads TGCGCCAGCAGAGGGACAGGGCTGATAGGCTTC.